This T cell receptor (beta chain) is drawn from a study of patients and donors after allogeneic stem cell transplantation. TCRdb re-derived calls from the RT-PCR reads in MiXCR, one entry per CDR3 protein. The sample records some 880,000 distinct CDR3 sequences, about a sixth being singletons. V lost 6 bases to trimming and J lost 1 base; unmatched junction nucleotides: 6. Germline V CDR1 and CDR2: SGHRS, YFSETQ. This CDR3 is built from 14 residues. Input material: blood, either unsorted or a sorted T cell fraction (not recorded which). The V gene is TRBV5-1, the J gene TRBJ1-1; 7 bases match TRBD1. The sequence came from a human donor who was either an allogeneic HSCT recipient or a stem cell or donor lymphocyte infusion donor (not recorded which). It is not recorded whose cells these are; they may come from a transplant donor. The CDR3 protein is CASNSRTGNTEAFF. CDR3 DNA: TGCGCCAGCAATTCCAGGACAGGGAACACTGAAGCTTTCTTT.